One T cell receptor beta chain is described in this entry. The antigen remains undetermined. This entry belongs to a study of cytomegalovirus exposure and HLA in healthy donors. Per the germline V gene, CDR1 is SGHRS and CDR2 is YFSETQ. Trimming left V 4 bases short and J 0 bases short, with 8 bases between. CDR3 length: 13 residues. Study results and caveats: Per a prior analysis, the majority of TCR beta V segments were productive roughly 90% or roughly 30% of the time. A missense variant in DCLRE1C was later tied to TCR beta V- and J-gene trimming.

A multiplex PCR was run with 60 Vbeta primers and 13 Jbeta primers. The repertoire was sequenced with immunoSEQ multiplex PCR; TCRdb's copy has only in-frame clones and lacks some. The sample consists of hundreds of thousands of clones, around three quarters of them appearing once. V is TRBV5-1 and J is TRBJ2-7; D is unclear. The sequence was collected from a man aged 35 to 55 in good health and CMV-seronegative. Sequenced material: PBMCs. This CDR3 reads CASSLTPSYEQYF. The CDR3 bases are TGCGCCAGCAGCCTAACCCCCTCCTACGAGCAGTACTTC.